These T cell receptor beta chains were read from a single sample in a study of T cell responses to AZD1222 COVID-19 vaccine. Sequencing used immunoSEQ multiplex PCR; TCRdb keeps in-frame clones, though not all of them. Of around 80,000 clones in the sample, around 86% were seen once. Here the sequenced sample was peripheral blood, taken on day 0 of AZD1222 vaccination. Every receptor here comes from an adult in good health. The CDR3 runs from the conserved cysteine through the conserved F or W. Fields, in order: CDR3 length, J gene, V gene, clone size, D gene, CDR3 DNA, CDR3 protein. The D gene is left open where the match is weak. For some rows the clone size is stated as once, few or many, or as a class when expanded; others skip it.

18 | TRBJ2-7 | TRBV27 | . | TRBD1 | TGTGCCAGCAGTCTCCCCCTCGGCGCGGGACAGGGGGTTCGGGAGCAGTACTTC | CASSLPLGAGQGVREQYF
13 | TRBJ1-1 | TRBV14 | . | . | TGTGCCAGCGGCTGGGGGGGCTATACTGAAGCTTTCTTT | CASGWGGYTEAFF
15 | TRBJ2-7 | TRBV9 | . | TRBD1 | TGTGCCAGCAGCGTAGGACAGGGGAGGACCTACGAGCAGTACTTC | CASSVGQGRTYEQYF
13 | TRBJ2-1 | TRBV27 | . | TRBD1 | TGTGCCAGCAGTTTATCGGCCGGGACAGGGCGGTTCTTC | CASSLSAGTGRFF
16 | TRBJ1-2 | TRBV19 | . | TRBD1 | TGTGCCAGTAGTGTCCTTTTTGGACAGGCCTTCTATGGCTACACCTTC | CASSVLFGQAFYGYTF
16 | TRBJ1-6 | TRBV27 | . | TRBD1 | TGTGCCAGCGGGGACAGGGGCAACCGATATAATTCACCCCTCCACTTT | CASGDRGNRYNSPLHF
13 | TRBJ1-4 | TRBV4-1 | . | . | TGCGCCAGCAGCCAATTTAGAAATGAAAAACTGTTTTTT | CASSQFRNEKLFF
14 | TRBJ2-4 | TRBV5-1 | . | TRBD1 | TGCGCCAGCAGCTTGGGGCAGGGGGCAGACATTCAGTACTTC | CASSLGQGADIQYF
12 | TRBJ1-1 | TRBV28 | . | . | TGTGCCAGCAGGAACCCTAAAACTGAAGCTTTCTTT | CASRNPKTEAFF
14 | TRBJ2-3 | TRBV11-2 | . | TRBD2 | TGTGCCAGCAGCTCGGCGGCGGCTAGCGGTACGCAGTATTTT | CASSSAAASGTQYF
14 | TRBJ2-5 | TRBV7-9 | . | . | TGTGCCAGCAGCCTTTCGGGGGGCCTTGAGACCCAGTACTTC | CASSLSGGLETQYF
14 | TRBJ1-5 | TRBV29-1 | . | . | TGCAGCGTTGAAGAGGGGGCTCCGGGGCAGCCCCAGCATTTT | CSVEEGAPGQPQHF
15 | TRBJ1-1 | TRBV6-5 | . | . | TGTGCCAGCAGTTACTCGACAGGACTAAACACTGAAGCTTTCTTT | CASSYSTGLNTEAFF
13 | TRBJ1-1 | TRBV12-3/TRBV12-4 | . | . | TGTGCCTCGAAAAGACAGTTGAACACTGAAGCTTTCTTT | CASKRQLNTEAFF
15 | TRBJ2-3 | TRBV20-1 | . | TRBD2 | TGCAGTGCTAGTAAGCGGGATCCCGGCACAGATACGCAGTATTTT | CSASKRDPGTDTQYF
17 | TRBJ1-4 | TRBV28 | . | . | TGTGCCAGCAGTTTCCGAGGGGGAGTGGACTATAATGAAAAACTGTTTTTT | CASSFRGGVDYNEKLFF
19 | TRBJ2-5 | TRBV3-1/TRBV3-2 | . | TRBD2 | TGTGCCAGCAGCTACATACTAGCGGGGGCCCCTCCGACTCAAGAGACCCAGTACTTC | CASSYILAGAPPTQETQYF
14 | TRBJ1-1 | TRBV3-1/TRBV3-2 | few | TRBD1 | TGTGCCAGCAGCCTTCAGGGGGGTCGGACTGAAGCTTTCTTT | CASSLQGGRTEAFF
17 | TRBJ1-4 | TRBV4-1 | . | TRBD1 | TGCGCCAGCAGCCAAGATCGAGCGGGACAGCGGAATGAAAAACTGTTTTTT | CASSQDRAGQRNEKLFF
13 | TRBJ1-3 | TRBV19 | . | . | TGTGCCAGTAGTCAGTTCTCTGGAAACACCATATATTTT | CASSQFSGNTIYF
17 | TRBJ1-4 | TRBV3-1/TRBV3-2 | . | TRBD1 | TGTGCCAGCAGCTCACGGACAGGGGGCTTGACTAATGAAAAACTGTTTTTT | CASSSRTGGLTNEKLFF
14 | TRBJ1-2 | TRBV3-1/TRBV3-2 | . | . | TGTGCCAGCAGCCGGGCCGGAAGTAACTATGGCTACACCTTC | CASSRAGSNYGYTF
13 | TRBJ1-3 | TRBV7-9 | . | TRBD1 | TGTGCCAGCAGCTTAGCACAGGGGAACACCATATATTTT | CASSLAQGNTIYF
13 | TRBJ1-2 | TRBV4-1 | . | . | TGCGCCAGCAGCCAAGACCCAGGGGTTGGCTACACCTTC | CASSQDPGVGYTF
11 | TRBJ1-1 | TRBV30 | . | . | TGTGCCTGGAGTCCGGGGGGGGGAGCTTTCTTT | CAWSPGGGAFF
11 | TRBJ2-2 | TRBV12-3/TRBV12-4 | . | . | TGTGCCAGCAGTTTCCGATCAGCGGTGTTTTTT | CASSFRSAVFF
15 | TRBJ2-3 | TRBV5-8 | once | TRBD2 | TGTGCCAGCACAGAGCGGGACTTCCGCGGGGATACGCAGTATTTT | CASTERDFRGDTQYF
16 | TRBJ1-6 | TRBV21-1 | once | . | TGTGCCAGCAGCTCCCGTCTCGGGTCCCTTAATTCACCCCTCCACTTT | CASSSRLGSLNSPLHF
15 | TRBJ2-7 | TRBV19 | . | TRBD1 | TGTGCCAGTAGTAGGCCCGGGACAGGGGACTACGAGCAGTACTTC | CASSRPGTGDYEQYF
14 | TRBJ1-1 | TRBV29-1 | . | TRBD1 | TGCAGCGTTGCAGCAGTACAGGGGGGCACTGAAGCTTTCTTT | CSVAAVQGGTEAFF
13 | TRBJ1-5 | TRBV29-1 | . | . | TGCAGCGTTGAGGGGGGTAGGGACCAGCCCCAGCATTTT | CSVEGGRDQPQHF
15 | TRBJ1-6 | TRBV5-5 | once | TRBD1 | TGTGCCAGCAGCTCCCGGGACAGGGAATACTCACCCCTCCACTTT | CASSSRDREYSPLHF
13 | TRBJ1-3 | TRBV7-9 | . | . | TGTGCCAGCAGACGGGGCTCTGGAAACACCATATATTTT | CASRRGSGNTIYF
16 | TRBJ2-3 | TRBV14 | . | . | TGTGCCAGCAGCCAAGATGAGGACGGATACACAGATACGCAGTATTTT | CASSQDEDGYTDTQYF
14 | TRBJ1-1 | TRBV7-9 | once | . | TGTGCCAGCAGCCCGGAGGGTGGGAACACTGAAGCTTTCTTT | CASSPEGGNTEAFF
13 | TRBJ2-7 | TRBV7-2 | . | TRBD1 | TGTGCCAGCAGCTTAGCGCTGACAGGGCTTAAGTACTTC | CASSLALTGLKYF
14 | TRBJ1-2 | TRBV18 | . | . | TGTGCCAGCTCACCATCACAGGCGACCTATGGCTACACCTTC | CASSPSQATYGYTF
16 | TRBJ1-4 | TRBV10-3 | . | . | TGTGCCATCAGTGAGTCTAGCAGGGCGGGAGCTGAAAAACTGTTTTTT | CAISESSRAGAEKLFF
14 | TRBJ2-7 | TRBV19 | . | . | TGTGCCAGTAGTATGGTACAGAGCTCCTACGAGCAGTACTTC | CASSMVQSSYEQYF
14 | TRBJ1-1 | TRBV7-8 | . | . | TGTGCCAGCAGCTTACGGGCAGGGAGGGGTGAAGCTTTCTTT | CASSLRAGRGEAFF
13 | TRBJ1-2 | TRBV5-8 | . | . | TGTGCCAGCAGCTCCCCAGGGTCCTATGGCTACACCTTC | CASSSPGSYGYTF
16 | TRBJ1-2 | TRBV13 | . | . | TGTGCCAGCAGCTTACTACTTGATCCACTGGGTTATGGCTACACCTTC | CASSLLLDPLGYGYTF
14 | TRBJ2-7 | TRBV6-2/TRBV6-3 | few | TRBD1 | TGTGCCAGCAGTTCGAAGACAGGGGGCCACGAGCAGTACTTC | CASSSKTGGHEQYF
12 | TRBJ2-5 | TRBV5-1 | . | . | TGCGCCAGCAGCCGGGGCGGGGAGACCCAGTACTTC | CASSRGGETQYF
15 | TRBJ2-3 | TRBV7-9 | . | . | TGTGCCAGCAGCTTAGTGGCGGGGGCCACAGATACGCAGTATTTT | CASSLVAGATDTQYF
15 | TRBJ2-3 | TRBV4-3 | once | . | TGCGCCAGCAGCGCCTATAGCGGAGGCACAGATACGCAGTATTTT | CASSAYSGGTDTQYF
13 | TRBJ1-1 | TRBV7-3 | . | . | TGTGCCAGCAGCTTATCGGCCAACACTGAAGCTTTCTTT | CASSLSANTEAFF
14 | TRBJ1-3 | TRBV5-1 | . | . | TGCGCCAGCAGCCCCGGACGCTCTGGAAACACCATATATTTT | CASSPGRSGNTIYF
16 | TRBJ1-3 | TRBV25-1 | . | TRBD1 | TGTGCTAGCAGTGAATGGGGACAGGGAGGTGGAAACACCATATATTTT | CASSEWGQGGGNTIYF
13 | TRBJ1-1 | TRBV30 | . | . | TGTGCCTGGAGTAGGCAGTCGAACACTGAAGCTTTCTTT | CAWSRQSNTEAFF
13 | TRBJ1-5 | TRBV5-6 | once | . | TGTGCCAGCAGCTTGGGGTCCAATCAGCCCCAGCATTTT | CASSLGSNQPQHF
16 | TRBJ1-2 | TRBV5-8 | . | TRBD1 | TGTGCCAGCAGCCCACCCGGGACAGGGCCGGCCTATGGCTACACCTTC | CASSPPGTGPAYGYTF
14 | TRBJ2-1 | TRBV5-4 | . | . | TGTGCCAGCGCTTGGCAGGGCTCCTACAATGAGCAGTTCTTC | CASAWQGSYNEQFF